The 4 T cell receptor beta chains given below trace back to one sample, sequenced in a study of tumor-infiltrating lymphocytes in primary liver carcinoma. Unsorted bulk tissue of roughly 18-31 mg yielded co-extracted RNA and DNA. From around 530 ng of total RNA, TCR beta-specific cDNA was reverse-transcribed using a constant-region primer. Libraries of TCR beta came from three nested multiplex PCR rounds with slightly modified ARM-PCR. TRBV1-TRBV30 forward primers and a C-beta reverse primer were used in the first two PCR rounds, which each ran for approximately 10 cycles. From the multiplex PCR reads, TCRdb called clonotypes with MiXCR, one entry per CDR3 protein. Here the sample spans almost 55,000 distinct CDR3 sequences, about 68% being singletons. Sequencing input: liver tumor tissue from sampling region 2. This sample's subset: tumor region T2, inferior pole. Receptor source: a man aged 35-49 years with primary liver carcinoma and hepatitis B virus infection.

Comments on this clonotype: With a much larger clone just one base away, this may be a read error. This sequence joins TRBV7-9 and TRBJ1-1; possibly TRBD1 for D (5 bases). The CDR3 sequence is 12 residues long. CDR1 is SEHNR, CDR2 FQNEAQ, per germline (reference sequence). V shed 2 bases and J shed 9 bases, with 10 bases lying between them. This chain's CDR3 is CASSLMAGKAFF. CDR3 DNA sequence: TGTGCCAGCAGCTTAATGGCAGGGAAAGCTTTCTTT.

This clonotype has a handful of counts. The chain has TRBV19 and TRBJ2-7; TRBD1 agrees at 7 bases. V lost 5 bases and J lost 3; bases outside the gene matches: 7. Germline V gene data show CDR1 as LNHDA and CDR2 as SQIVND (reference sequence). CDR3 size: 14 residues. The CDR3 loop reads CASSWQGVHYEQYF. The CDR3 DNA reads as TGTGCCAGTAGTTGGCAGGGGGTCCACTACGAGCAGTACTTC.

As regards this clonotype: Without the conserved terminal phenylalanine or tryptophan, this CDR3 likely stems from a read error. The DNA is left out, because the CDR3 cannot be placed on it with certainty; the CDR3 is given as TCRdb lists it. The chain combines TRBV11-2 with TRBJ2-2; the D call of TRBD2 is as the table states it, not checked on the DNA. Germline V lookup: CDR1 SGHAT, CDR2 FQNNGV. Including both end residues, the CDR3 is 16 amino acids long. The chain's CDR3 is CASSSVALAGTGELLL.

Details on this clonotype: Possible read error: a much larger clone is one base away. V and J are TRBV6-5 and TRBJ1-1; D unresolved. CDR3 length: 16 residues. CDR1 and CDR2 from the germline V gene are MNHEY and SVGAGI. The V end was cut by 5 bases, the J end by 0 bases, with 16 bases between. CDR3 bases: TGTGCCAGCAGTCCACGGCCTACAAGGATGAACACTGAAGCTTTCTTT. Translating gives CASSPRPTRMNTEAFF.